Following are 23 T cell receptor beta chains from one sample sequenced in a study of low-dose radiotherapy and immunotherapy resistance in tumors. Time point of the sample: after trial treatment. Treatment described: LDRT plus nivolumab, ipilimumab, low-dose cyclophosphamide and aspirin (RACIN trial). TRAV- and TRBV-specific primers were used for first-strand cDNA, which covered alpha and beta chains. With a V-primer adapter and a constant-region primer, TCRs were amplified for 20 PCR cycles. TCRdb reanalysed the reads using MiXCR and keeps one entry per CDR3 protein. The sample lists about 84,000 distinct CDR3 sequences, 15% to 20% seen once, with approximately 1.5% in the top ten. The sample consisted of PBMCs, taken after low-dose radiotherapy plus immunotherapy. Receptor source: a male donor with prostate cancer.

This clonotype was found many times. The rearrangement uses TRBV27 and TRBJ2-7, with D possibly TRBD2 on 6 matching bases. The V end lost 5 bases, the J end lost 9 bases, and 11 bases lay between the germline ends. Germline V CDR1 and CDR2: MNHEY, SMNVEV (reference sequence). The CDR3 spans 11 residues. This chain's CDR3 is CASSPPGGQYF. The CDR3 nucleotides read TGTGCCAGCAGTCCCCCCGGGGGGCAGTACTTC.

In this sample, this clonotype turned up many times. The genes are TRBV23-1 and TRBJ2-7; maybe TRBD2 (6 bases). TRBV23-1 is marked as an open reading frame, function uncertain. The V and J ends lost 5 bases and 2 bases respectively, with 28 bases between them. The CDR3 sequence is 19 residues long. DNA for the CDR3: TGCGCCAGCAGTGAACACGGAGGGCAGGCCCGAAGGAGGCCCTACGAGCAGTACTTC. Residues: CASSEHGGQARRRPYEQYF.

This clonotype was recorded at least ten times. CDR3 loop: CATSRDSGKNTGELFF. The CDR3, as DNA: TGTGCCACCAGCAGAGACTCGGGAAAGAACACCGGGGAGCTGTTTTTT. V is TRBV15 and J is TRBJ2-2; tentative D call: TRBD2 (5 bases). The CDR3 spans 16 residues. Trimming took off 0 bases at V and 1 base at J, with 9 bases between the two ends. In germline, CDR1 is LNHNV, CDR2 YYDKDF (reference sequence).

DNA of the CDR3: TGTGCCAGCGGTACGACAGCTACTAGCACAGATACGCAGTATTTT. Residues: CASGTTATSTDTQYF. V gene TRBV5-5 combines with J gene TRBJ2-3; tentatively, D is TRBD1 (5 bases). CDR1 SGHKS and CDR2 YYEKEE come from the germline V gene (reference sequence). V dropped 7 bases and J dropped 0 bases, with 15 bases sitting between them. CDR3 size: 15 residues.

This clonotype was seen at least ten times. The chain employs TRBV6-2 or TRBV6-3 and TRBJ2-1, with a possible D match to TRBD2 (5 bases). Per the germline V gene, CDR1 is MNHEY and CDR2 is SVGEGT. Trimming cost V 1 base and J 6 bases, with 16 bases left between them. The CDR3 length is 16 residues. The CDR3 is CASSYLGRSRSNEQFF. Written as DNA, the CDR3 is TGTGCCAGCAGTTACTTAGGGAGAAGCCGGTCCAATGAGCAGTTCTTC.

This clonotype occurred many times. This chain links TRBV19 with TRBJ1-1; 11 nucleotides align to TRBD1. The CDR3 has 15 amino acids. Germline assignment: CDR1 LNHDA and CDR2 SQIVND (reference sequence). With V trimmed by 7 bases and J by 6 bases, 10 bases remained unmatched. CDR3 nucleotide sequence: TGTGCCAGTAATCCCGGGACAGGGGGTACGGCTGAAGCTTTCTTT. It yields the protein CASNPGTGGTAEAFF.

The chain links TRBV28 to TRBJ2-3, with a possible D match to TRBD2 (5 bases). The germline V gene has CDR1 MDHEN and CDR2 SYDVKM. The CDR3 runs 15 residues. Trimming removed 6 bases from V and 2 bases from J, with 15 bases in between. The CDR3 is CASRTSEGFTDTQYF. The CDR3, as DNA: TGTGCCAGCAGAACCTCAGAGGGATTCACAGATACGCAGTATTTT. The entire variable domain, with the rest obtained from reference TRBV28 and TRBJ2-3, is as follows: DVKVTQSSRYLVKRTGEKVFLECVQDMDHENMFWYRQDPGLGLRLIYFSYDVKMKEKGDIPEGYSVSREKKERFSLILESASTNQTSMYLCASRTSEGFTDTQYFGPGTRLTVL.

This clonotype was counted ten times or more. V usage is TRBV7-2 and J usage is TRBJ1-6; D call uncertain. CDR1 and CDR2 from the germline V gene are SGHTA and FQGNSA. The CDR3 totals 14 residues. The germline V and J ends were trimmed by 3 bases and 5 bases, with 8 bases remaining between them. The CDR3 region is CASSFSTDNSPLHF. The CDR3, as DNA: TGTGCCAGCAGCTTTAGTACAGATAATTCACCCCTCCACTTT. Combining the CDR3 with reference TRBV7-2 and TRBJ1-6 gives the whole variable domain GAGVSQSPSNKVTEKGKDVELRCDPISGHTALYWYRQSLGQGLEFLIYFQGNSAPDKSGLPSDRFSAERTGGSVSTLTIQRTQQEDSAVYLCASSFSTDNSPLHFGNGTRLTVT.

This clonotype was seen ten or more times. The chain recombines TRBV9 with TRBJ1-1; D is perhaps TRBD1 (6 bases). V was clipped by 0 bases and J by 2 bases, with 8 bases between them. The germline V gene has CDR1 SGDLS and CDR2 YYNGEE. The CDR3 loop spans 14 amino acids. CDR3 in DNA: TGTGCCAGCAGCGTAGCACAGGGAAACACTGAAGCTTTCTTT. It yields the protein CASSVAQGNTEAFF. Full variable domain (rest looked up from reference TRBV9 and TRBJ1-1): DSGVTQTPKHLITATGQRVTLRCSPRSGDLSVYWYQQSLDQGLQFLIQYYNGEERAKGNILERFSAQQFPDLHSELNLSSLELGDSALYFCASSVAQGNTEAFFGQGTRLTVV.

Ten or more counts support this clonotype. The chain couples TRBV18 to TRBJ2-6; D ambiguous. The CDR3 has 17 residues. CDR1 is KGHSH, CDR2 LQKENI, per germline. The ends were cut back, 4 bases at V and 2 bases at J, with 15 bases in the middle. CDR3 residues: CASSQELRVAGANVLTF. CDR3 nucleotides: TGTGCCAGCTCACAAGAACTGCGAGTGGCTGGGGCCAACGTCCTGACTTTC.

This clonotype appeared a few times. The chain is built from TRBV5-1 and TRBJ1-1; D remains ambiguous. This CDR3 is 15 amino acids long. V shed 0 bases and J shed 1 base, with 10 bases lying between them. Germline loops: CDR1 SGHRS, CDR2 YFSETQ. The DNA of the CDR3 is TGCGCCAGCAGCTTGGATGCCAGGACGAACACTGAAGCTTTCTTT. Residues: CASSLDARTNTEAFF.

At least ten counts were recorded for this clonotype. The rearrangement links TRBV4-3 to TRBJ2-3, with 7 positions matching TRBD2. Losses at the gene ends were 1 base for V and 0 bases for J; bases not matched to a gene: 10. The CDR3 has 18 amino acids. CDR1 is LGHNA and CDR2 is YSLEER in the germline V gene. DNA of the CDR3: TGCGCCAGCAGCCAAGGAACCGGGAGCGGGACTAGCACAGATACGCAGTATTTT. This codes for CASSQGTGSGTSTDTQYF.

In its sample, this clonotype was seen many times. This chain uses TRBV29-1 with TRBJ2-1; 7 bases map to TRBD1. The CDR3 has 15 amino acids. Germline V gives CDR1 SQVTM, CDR2 ANQGSEA. V was pared by 1 base and J by 12 bases, with 15 bases of the junction left unmatched. CDR3 sequence: CSVEGTGEGLLTQFF. The CDR3 DNA reads TGCAGCGTTGAAGGTACAGGGGAAGGGCTCTTGACGCAGTTCTTC.

This clonotype was picked up many times. The CDR3 loop reads CATSRQANMNTEAFF. In DNA form, the CDR3 reads TGTGCCACCTCCAGACAGGCCAACATGAACACTGAAGCTTTCTTT. The chain joins TRBV19 to TRBJ1-1; a weak D match, TRBD1 (6 bases). CDR3 length: 15 amino acids. CDR1 LNHDA and CDR2 SQIVND come from the germline V gene (reference sequence). The V and J ends lost 10 bases and 0 bases respectively, with 18 bases between them. The whole variable domain, filled in from reference TRBV19 and TRBJ1-1, reads DGGITQSPKYLFRKEGQNVTLSCEQNLNHDAMYWYRQDPGQGLRLIYYSQIVNDFQKGDIAEGYSVSREKKESFPLTVTSAQKNPTAFYLCATSRQANMNTEAFFGQGTRLTVV.

The rearrangement links TRBV5-8 to TRBJ2-1; D may be TRBD2 (6 bases). This CDR3 is 15 amino acids long. The V gene's germline CDR1 is SGHTS and CDR2 YDEGEE. V gave up 0 bases and J gave up 4 bases, with 11 bases separating them. Here the CDR3 reads CASSLAWGDYNEQFF. The DNA for the CDR3 is TGTGCCAGCAGCTTGGCGTGGGGGGATTACAATGAGCAGTTCTTC.

This clonotype has at least ten counts. The CDR3 loop is CASSTRDRGIPEAFF. The CDR3 DNA follows: TGTGCCAGCAGTACGAGGGACAGGGGGATCCCTGAAGCTTTCTTT. This chain uses TRBV6-5 with TRBJ1-1, with TRBD1 matching 11 bases. CDR1 is MNHEY, CDR2 SVGAGI, per germline. Germline trimming cut 5 bases from V and 6 bases from J; bases unmatched to any gene: 8. The length of the CDR3 is 15 residues.

This clonotype appeared many times. The CDR3 is CASSPQGPRTWYF. The CDR3 nucleotides are TGTGCCAGCAGTCCCCAGGGGCCACGTACTTGGTACTTC. The J gene is TRBJ2-7, the V gene TRBV28, with D possibly being TRBD1 (6 bases). The CDR3 covers 13 residues. Germline CDR1 and CDR2: MDHEN and SYDVKM. V lost 5 bases, J lost 12 bases, and 20 bases lay in between.

Many counts were recorded for this clonotype. The gene calls are TRBV4-1 and TRBJ2-1; 8 bases map to TRBD2. This CDR3 spans 15 amino acids. Germline CDR1 MGHRA, CDR2 YSYEKL. The ends lost 4 bases at V and 5 bases at J; junction bases unmatched: 7. CDR3 sequence: CASSPPGGGNNEQFF. Here the CDR3 DNA reads TGCGCCAGCAGCCCCCCAGGCGGGGGGAACAATGAGCAGTTCTTC.

This clonotype was detected ten times or more. The chain couples TRBV7-2 to TRBJ2-7; 8 bases map to TRBD2. Germline V CDR1 and CDR2: SGHTA, FQGNSA. Trimming took 2 bases from V and 5 from J; bases not matched to a gene: 5. CDR3 length: 14 residues. The CDR3 DNA reads as TGTGCCAGCAGCTTAAGACGGGAGGGGCACGAGCAGTACTTC. Its translation is CASSLRREGHEQYF.

This clonotype was recorded at least ten times. V usage is TRBV5-5 and J usage is TRBJ2-2, with TRBD2 matching over 7 bases. Germline V gene lookup returns CDR1 SGHKS and CDR2 YYEKEE (reference sequence). With V trimmed by 4 bases and J by 3 bases, 6 bases remained unmatched. This CDR3 comprises 15 residues. The DNA for the CDR3 is TGTGCCAGCAGCGGCGGGAGAGGGGACACCGGGGAGCTGTTTTTT. This encodes CASSGGRGDTGELFF.

This clonotype was picked up many times. The rearrangement uses TRBV12-3 or TRBV12-4 and TRBJ2-2; 12 nucleotides line up with TRBD2. This CDR3 comprises 16 residues. The V and J ends lost 6 bases and 8 bases, in that order; junction bases with no gene match: 10. The CDR3 here is CASRHSSGRGMGELFF. CDR3 coding DNA: TGTGCCAGCAGACACTCTAGCGGGAGGGGGATGGGGGAGCTGTTTTTT.

This clonotype was seen at least ten times. The rearrangement uses TRBV20-1 and TRBJ2-7; TRBD1 aligns across 12 bases. V lost 1 base, J lost 5 bases, and 6 bases stayed unmatched. Germline lookup yields CDR1 DFQATT and CDR2 SNEGSKA (reference sequence). CDR3 length equals 15 residues. The CDR3 reads CSARGRGQGADEQYF. The CDR3 bases are TGCAGTGCTAGAGGGCGGGGACAGGGGGCCGACGAGCAGTACTTC.

This clonotype was detected ten times or more. V usage is TRBV7-2 and J usage is TRBJ1-4; TRBD1 is a possible D gene (5 bases). CDR1 and CDR2 (germline): SGHTA, FQGNSA. The CDR3 runs 15 residues. V was pared by 2 bases and J by 7 bases, with 14 bases between. The CDR3 is CASSLFGIQGEKLFF. DNA of the CDR3: TGTGCCAGCAGCTTATTCGGCATTCAGGGTGAAAAACTGTTTTTT.